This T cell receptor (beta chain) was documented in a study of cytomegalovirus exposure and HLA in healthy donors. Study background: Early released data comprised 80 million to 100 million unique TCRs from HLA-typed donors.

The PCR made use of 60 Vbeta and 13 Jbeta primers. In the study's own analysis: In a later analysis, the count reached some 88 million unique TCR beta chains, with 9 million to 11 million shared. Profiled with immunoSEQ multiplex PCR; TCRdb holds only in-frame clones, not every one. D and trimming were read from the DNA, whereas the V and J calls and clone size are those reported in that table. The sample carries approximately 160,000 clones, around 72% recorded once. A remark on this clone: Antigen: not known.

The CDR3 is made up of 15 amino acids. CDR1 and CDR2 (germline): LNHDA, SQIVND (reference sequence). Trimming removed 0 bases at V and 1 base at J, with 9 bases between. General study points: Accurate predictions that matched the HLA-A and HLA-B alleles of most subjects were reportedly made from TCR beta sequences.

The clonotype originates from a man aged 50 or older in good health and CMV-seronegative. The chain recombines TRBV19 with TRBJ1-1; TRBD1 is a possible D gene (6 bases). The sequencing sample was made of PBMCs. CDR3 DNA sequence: TGTGCCAGTAGTATAGATGCAGGGGAGAACACTGAAGCTTTCTTT. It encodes CASSIDAGENTEAFF.